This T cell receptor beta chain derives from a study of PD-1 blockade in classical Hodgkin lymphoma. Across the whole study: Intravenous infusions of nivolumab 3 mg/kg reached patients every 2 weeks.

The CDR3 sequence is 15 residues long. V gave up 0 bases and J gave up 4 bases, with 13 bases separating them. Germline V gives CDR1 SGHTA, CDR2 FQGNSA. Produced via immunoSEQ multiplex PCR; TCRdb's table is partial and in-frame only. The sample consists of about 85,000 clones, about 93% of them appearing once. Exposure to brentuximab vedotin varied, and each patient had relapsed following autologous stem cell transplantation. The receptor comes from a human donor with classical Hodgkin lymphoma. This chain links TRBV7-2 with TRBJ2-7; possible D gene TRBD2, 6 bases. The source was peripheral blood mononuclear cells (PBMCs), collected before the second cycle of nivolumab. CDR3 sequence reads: CASSLAPGETYEQYF. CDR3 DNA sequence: TGTGCCAGCAGCTTAGCGCCGGGGGAAACTTACGAGCAGTACTTC.